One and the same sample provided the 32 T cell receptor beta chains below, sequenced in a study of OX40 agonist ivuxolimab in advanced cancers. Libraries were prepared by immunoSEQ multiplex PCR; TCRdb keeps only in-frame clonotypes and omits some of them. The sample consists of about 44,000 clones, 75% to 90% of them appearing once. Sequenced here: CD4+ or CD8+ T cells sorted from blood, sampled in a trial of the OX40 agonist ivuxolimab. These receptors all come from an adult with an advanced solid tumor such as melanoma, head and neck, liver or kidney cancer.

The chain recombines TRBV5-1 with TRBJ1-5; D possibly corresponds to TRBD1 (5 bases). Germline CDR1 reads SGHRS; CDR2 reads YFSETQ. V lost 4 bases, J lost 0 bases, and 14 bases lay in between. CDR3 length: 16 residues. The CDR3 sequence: CASSLLGDFSNQPQHF. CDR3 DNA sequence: TGCGCCAGCAGCCTCCTAGGGGATTTTAGCAATCAGCCCCAGCATTTT. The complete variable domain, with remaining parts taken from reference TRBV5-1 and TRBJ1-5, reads KAGVTQTPRYLIKTRGQQVTLSCSPISGHRSVSWYQQTPGQGLQFLFEYFSETQRNKGNFPGRFSGRQFSNSRSEMNVSTLELGDSALYLCASSLLGDFSNQPQHFGDGTRLSIL.

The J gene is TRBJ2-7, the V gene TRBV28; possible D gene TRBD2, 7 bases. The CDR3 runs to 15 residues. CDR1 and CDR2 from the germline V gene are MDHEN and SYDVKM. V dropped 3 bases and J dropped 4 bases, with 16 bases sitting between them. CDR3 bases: TGTGCCAGCAGTTTCGGGGGGCGCGACTCATACGAGCAGTACTTC. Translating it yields CASSFGGRDSYEQYF.

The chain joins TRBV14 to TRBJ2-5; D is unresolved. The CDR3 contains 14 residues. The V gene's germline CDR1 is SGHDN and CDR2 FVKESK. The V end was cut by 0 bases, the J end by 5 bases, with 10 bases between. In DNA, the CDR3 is TGTGCCAGCAGCCAAGACTGGGTAGGGGAGACCCAGTACTTC. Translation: CASSQDWVGETQYF.

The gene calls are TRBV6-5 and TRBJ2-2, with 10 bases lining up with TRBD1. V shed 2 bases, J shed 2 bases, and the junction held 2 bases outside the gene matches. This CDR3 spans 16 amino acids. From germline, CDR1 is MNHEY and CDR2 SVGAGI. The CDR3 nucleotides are TGTGCCAGCAGTTACAGACAGGGGGCAAACACCGGGGAGCTGTTTTTT. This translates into CASSYRQGANTGELFF.

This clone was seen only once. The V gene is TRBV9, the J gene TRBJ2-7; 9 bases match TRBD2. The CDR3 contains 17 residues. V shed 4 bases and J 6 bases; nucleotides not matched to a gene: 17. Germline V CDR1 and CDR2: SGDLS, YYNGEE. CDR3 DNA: TGTGCCAGCAGCCCTCGCGGTGGAGCGGGAGGTTACTCCGAGCAGTACTTC. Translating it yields CASSPRGGAGGYSEQYF.

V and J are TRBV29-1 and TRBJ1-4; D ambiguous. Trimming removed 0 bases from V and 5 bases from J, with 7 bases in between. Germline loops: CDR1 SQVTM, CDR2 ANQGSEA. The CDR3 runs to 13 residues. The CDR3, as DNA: TGCAGCGTTGAAGAAGGTGGGAATGAAAAACTGTTTTTT. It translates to CSVEEGGNEKLFF.

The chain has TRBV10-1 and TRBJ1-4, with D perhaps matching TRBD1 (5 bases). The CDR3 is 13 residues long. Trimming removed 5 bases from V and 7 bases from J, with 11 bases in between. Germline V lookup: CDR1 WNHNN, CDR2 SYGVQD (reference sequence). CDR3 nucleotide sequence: TGCGCCAGCAGTTGGGGGATCGGTGAAAAACTGTTTTTT. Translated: CASSWGIGEKLFF.

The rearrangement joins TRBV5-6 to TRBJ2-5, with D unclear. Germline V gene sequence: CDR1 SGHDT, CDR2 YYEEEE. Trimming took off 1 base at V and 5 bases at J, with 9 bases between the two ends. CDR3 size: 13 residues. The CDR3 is CASSLWQVETQYF. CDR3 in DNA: TGTGCCAGCAGCTTGTGGCAGGTGGAGACCCAGTACTTC.

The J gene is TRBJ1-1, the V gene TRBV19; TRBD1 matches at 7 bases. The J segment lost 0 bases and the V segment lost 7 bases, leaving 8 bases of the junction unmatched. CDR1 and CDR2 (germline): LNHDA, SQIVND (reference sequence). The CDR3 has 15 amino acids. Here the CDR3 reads CASNPGGNLNTEAFF. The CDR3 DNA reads TGTGCCAGTAATCCAGGGGGAAACCTGAACACTGAAGCTTTCTTT. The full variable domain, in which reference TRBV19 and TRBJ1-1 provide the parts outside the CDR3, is DGGITQSPKYLFRKEGQNVTLSCEQNLNHDAMYWYRQDPGQGLRLIYYSQIVNDFQKGDIAEGYSVSREKKESFPLTVTSAQKNPTAFYLCASNPGGNLNTEAFFGQGTRLTVV.

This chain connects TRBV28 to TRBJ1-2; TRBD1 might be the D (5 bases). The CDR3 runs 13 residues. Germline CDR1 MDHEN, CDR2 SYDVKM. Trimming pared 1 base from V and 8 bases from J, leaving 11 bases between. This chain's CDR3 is CASSLLTVYGYTF. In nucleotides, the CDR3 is TGTGCCAGCAGTTTATTGACAGTCTACGGCTACACCTTC.

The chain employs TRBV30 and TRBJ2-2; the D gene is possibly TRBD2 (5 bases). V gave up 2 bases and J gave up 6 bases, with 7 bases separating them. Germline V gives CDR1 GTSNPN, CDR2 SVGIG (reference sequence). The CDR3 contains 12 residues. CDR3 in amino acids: CAWSRGSGELFF. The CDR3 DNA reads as TGTGCCTGGAGTAGAGGGTCCGGGGAGCTGTTTTTT. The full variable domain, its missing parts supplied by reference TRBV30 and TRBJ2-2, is SQTIHQWPATLVQPVGSPLSLECTVEGTSNPNLYWYRQAAGRGLQLLFYSVGIGQISSEVPQNLSASRPQDRQFILSSKKLLLSDSGFYLCAWSRGSGELFFGEGSRLTVL.

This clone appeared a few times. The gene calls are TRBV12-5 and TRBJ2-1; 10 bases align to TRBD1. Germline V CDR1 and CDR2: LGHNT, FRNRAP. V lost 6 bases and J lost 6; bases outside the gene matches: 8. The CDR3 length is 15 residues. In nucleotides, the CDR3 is TGTGCTAGTGGACACGGGACAGGGGCGTCCAATGAGCAGTTCTTC. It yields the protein CASGHGTGASNEQFF.

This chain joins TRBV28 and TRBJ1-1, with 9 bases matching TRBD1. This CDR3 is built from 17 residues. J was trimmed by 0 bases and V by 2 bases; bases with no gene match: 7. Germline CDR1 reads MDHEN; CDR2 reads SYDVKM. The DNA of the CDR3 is TGTGCCAGCAGTTTAGTACAGGGGGCAGGACTGAACACTGAAGCTTTCTTT. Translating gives CASSLVQGAGLNTEAFF.

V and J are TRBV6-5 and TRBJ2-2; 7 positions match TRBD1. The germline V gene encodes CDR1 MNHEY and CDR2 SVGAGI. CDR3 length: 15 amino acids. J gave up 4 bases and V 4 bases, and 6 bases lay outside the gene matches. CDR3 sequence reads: CASSLDRLGTGELFF. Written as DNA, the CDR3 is TGTGCCAGCAGTTTGGACAGGCTGGGCACCGGGGAGCTGTTTTTT.

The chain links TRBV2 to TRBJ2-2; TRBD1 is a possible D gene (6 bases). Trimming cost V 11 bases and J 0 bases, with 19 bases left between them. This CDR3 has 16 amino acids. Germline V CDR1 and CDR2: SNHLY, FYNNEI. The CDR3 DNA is TGTGCCTGGACAGCCAAGATAGGGGCGAACACCGGGGAGCTGTTTTTT. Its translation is CAWTAKIGANTGELFF.

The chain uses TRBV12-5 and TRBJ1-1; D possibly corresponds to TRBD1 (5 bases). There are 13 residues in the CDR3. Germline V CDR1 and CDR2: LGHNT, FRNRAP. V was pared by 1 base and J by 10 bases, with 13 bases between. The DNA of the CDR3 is TGTGCTAGTGGTTTGGAAGAGGGGACGAGAGCTTTCTTT. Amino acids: CASGLEEGTRAFF.

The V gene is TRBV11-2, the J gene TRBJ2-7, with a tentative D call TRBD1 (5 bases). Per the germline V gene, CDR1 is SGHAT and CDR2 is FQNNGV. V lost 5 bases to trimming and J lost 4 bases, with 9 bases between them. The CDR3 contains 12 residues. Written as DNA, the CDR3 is TGTGCCAGCAGCCTGCGACAGTACGAGCAGTACTTC. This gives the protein CASSLRQYEQYF.

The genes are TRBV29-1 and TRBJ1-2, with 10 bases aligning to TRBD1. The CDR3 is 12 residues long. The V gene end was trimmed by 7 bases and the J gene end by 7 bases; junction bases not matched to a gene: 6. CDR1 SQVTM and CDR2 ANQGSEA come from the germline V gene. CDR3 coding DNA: TGCAGCGCCCGGGACAGGGGATCTGGCTACACCTTC. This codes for CSARDRGSGYTF.

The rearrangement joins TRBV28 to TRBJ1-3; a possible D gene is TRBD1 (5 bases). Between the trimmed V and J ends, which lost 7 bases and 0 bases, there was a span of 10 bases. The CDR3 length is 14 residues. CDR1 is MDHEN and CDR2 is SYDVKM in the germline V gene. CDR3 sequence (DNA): TGTGCCAGCATAAATCAGGGCTCTGGAAACACCATATATTTT. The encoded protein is CASINQGSGNTIYF.

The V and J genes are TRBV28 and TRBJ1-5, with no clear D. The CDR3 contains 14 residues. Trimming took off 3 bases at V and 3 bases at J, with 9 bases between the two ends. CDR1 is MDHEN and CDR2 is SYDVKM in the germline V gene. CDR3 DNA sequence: TGTGCCAGCAGTTTTGTACTGGACAATCAGCCCCAGCATTTT. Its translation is CASSFVLDNQPQHF.

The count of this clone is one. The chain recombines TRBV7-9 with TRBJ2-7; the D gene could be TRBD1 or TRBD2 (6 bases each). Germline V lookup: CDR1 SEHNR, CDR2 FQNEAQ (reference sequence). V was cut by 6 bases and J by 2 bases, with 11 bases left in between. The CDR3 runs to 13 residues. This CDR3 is CASSGGGAYEQYF. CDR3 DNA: TGTGCCAGCAGTGGAGGGGGTGCCTACGAGCAGTACTTC.

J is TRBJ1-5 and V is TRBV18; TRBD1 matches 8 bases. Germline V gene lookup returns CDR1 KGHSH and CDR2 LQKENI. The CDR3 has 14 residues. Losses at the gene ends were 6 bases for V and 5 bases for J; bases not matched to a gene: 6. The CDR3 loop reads CASSPGGKDQPQHF. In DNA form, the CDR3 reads TGTGCCAGCTCTCCAGGGGGCAAGGATCAGCCCCAGCATTTT.

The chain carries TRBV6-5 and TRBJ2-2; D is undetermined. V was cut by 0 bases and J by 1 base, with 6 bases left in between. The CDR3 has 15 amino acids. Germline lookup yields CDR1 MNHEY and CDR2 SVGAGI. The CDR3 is CASSYSAVNTGELFF. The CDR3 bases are TGTGCCAGCAGTTACTCCGCGGTGAACACCGGGGAGCTGTTTTTT.

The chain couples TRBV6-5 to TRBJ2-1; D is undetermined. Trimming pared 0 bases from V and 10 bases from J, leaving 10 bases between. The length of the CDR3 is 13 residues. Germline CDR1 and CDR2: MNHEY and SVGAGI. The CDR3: CASSYSERREQFF. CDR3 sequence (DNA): TGTGCCAGCAGTTACTCCGAGCGAAGGGAGCAGTTCTTC.

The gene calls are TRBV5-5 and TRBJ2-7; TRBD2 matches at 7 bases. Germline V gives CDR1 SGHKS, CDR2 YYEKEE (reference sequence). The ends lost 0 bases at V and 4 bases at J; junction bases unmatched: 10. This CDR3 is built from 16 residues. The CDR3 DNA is TGTGCCAGCAGCTTGGGCGCTAGCGGCCCTTTATACGAGCAGTACTTC. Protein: CASSLGASGPLYEQYF.

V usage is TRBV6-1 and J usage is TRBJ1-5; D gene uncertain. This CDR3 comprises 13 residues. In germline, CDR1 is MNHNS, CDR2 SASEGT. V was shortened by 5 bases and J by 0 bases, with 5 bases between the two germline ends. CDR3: CASSSYSNQPQHF. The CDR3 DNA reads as TGTGCCAGCAGTTCATATAGCAATCAGCCCCAGCATTTT.

The CDR3 region is CASSTGTGAIYGYTF. The CDR3 bases are TGCGCCAGCAGCACCGGGACAGGGGCAATCTATGGCTACACCTTC. The V gene is TRBV10-2, the J gene TRBJ1-2; 10 bases are a match to TRBD1. V lost 6 bases and J lost 4; bases outside the gene matches: 8. Germline-derived CDR1 and CDR2 are WSHSY and SAAADI. This CDR3 has 15 residues.

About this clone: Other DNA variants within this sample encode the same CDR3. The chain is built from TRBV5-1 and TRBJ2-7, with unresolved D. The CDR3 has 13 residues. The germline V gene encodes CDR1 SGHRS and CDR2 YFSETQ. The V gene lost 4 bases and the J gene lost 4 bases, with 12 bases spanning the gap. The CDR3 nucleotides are TGCGCCAGCAGCCTTGACGGATCTTACGAGCAGTACTTC. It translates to CASSLDGSYEQYF.

The CDR3 DNA reads TGTGCCATCAGTGCTGCGGTTGGCGAGCAGTACTTC. It translates to CAISAAVGEQYF. The rearrangement uses TRBV10-3 and TRBJ2-7; D remains ambiguous. The CDR3 loop spans 12 amino acids. Germline V gives CDR1 ENHRY, CDR2 SYGVKD. V shed 4 bases and J shed 6 bases, with 10 bases lying between them.

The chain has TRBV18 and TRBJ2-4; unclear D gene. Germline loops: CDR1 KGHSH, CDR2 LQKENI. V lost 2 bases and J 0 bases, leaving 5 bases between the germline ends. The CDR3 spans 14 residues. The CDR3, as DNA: TGTGCCAGCTCACCAGGGCTAGCCAAAAACATTCAGTACTTC. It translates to CASSPGLAKNIQYF.

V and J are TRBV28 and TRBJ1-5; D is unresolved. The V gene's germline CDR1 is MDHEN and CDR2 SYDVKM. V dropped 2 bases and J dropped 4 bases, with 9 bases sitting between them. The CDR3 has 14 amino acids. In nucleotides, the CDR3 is TGTGCCAGCAGTTTAGGGGAGCGGAATCAGCCCCAGCATTTT. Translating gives CASSLGERNQPQHF.

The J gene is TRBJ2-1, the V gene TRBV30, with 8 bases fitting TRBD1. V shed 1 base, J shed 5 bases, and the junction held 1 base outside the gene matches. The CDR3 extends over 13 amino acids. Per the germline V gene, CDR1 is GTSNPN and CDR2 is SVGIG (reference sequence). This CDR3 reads CAWSGTGNNEQFF. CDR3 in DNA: TGTGCCTGGAGTGGGACAGGGAACAATGAGCAGTTCTTC.